This T cell receptor beta chain was identified during a study of PD-L1 blockade in urothelial cancer. Germline V gives CDR1 SGHNT, CDR2 YENEEA. The CDR3 contains 14 residues. Trimming pared 0 bases from V and 6 bases from J, leaving 11 bases between. Sequencing was performed with immunoSEQ multiplex PCR; in TCRdb, only in-frame clones are kept and a portion is missing. The data show under 70,000 clones, roughly 86% seen once. Noted time point: peripheral blood 6 weeks after treatment start. The sequence derives from a man aged 55 to 70 with urothelial cancer. Sequencing used PBMCs, obtained around atezolizumab (anti-PD-L1) treatment. V and J are TRBV11-3 and TRBJ1-1; D perhaps matches TRBD1 (6 bases). In nucleotides, the CDR3 is TGTGCCAGCAGCTTAGAGGTAGGGGGTTCTGAAGCTTTCTTT. Its translation: CASSLEVGGSEAFF. The full variable domain, with the rest looked up from reference TRBV11-3 and TRBJ1-1, is EAGVVQSPRYKIIEKKQPVAFWCNPISGHNTLYWYLQNLGQGPELLIRYENEEAVDDSQLPKDRFSAERLKGVDSTLKIQPAELGDSAVYLCASSLEVGGSEAFFGQGTRLTVV.